The 20 T cell receptor beta chains below come from one sample, sequenced in a study of T cell responses to AZD1222 COVID-19 vaccine. The assay was immunoSEQ multiplex PCR, and TCRdb's table has in-frame clones only and misses some. The sample lists approximately 180,000 clones, more than 90% seen once, with about 2.5% in the top ten. The sequencing here drew on peripheral blood, taken on day 0 of AZD1222 vaccination. These receptors originate from an adult in good health.

V is TRBV5-1 and J is TRBJ1-6; TRBD1 might be the D (6 bases). With 4 bases removed from V and 5 bases from J, the gap between germline ends came to 13 bases. The CDR3 length is 15 residues. Germline V CDR1 and CDR2: SGHRS, YFSETQ. The CDR3 DNA reads TGCGCCAGCAGCGCGCAAGGACAGAATAATTCACCCCTCCACTTT. Translating gives CASSAQGQNNSPLHF.

The rearrangement joins TRBV27 to TRBJ2-1, with TRBD2 as a possible D gene (6 bases). Trimming took 3 bases from V and 1 from J, leaving 22 bases between them. Germline V gene lookup returns CDR1 MNHEY and CDR2 SMNVEV (reference sequence). The CDR3 loop spans 19 amino acids. The CDR3 loop is CASSFLGTVAGYSYNEQFF. Written as DNA, the CDR3 is TGTGCCAGCAGTTTTTTGGGGACGGTGGCGGGGTATTCCTACAATGAGCAGTTCTTC.

This chain links TRBV19 with TRBJ1-5; D unclear. Trimming pared 9 bases from V and 5 bases from J, leaving 14 bases between. Germline CDR1 and CDR2: LNHDA and SQIVND (reference sequence). The CDR3 totals 13 residues. CDR3 nucleotide sequence: TGTGCCAGCACCCCAGAAGGAGATCAGCCCCAGCATTTT. It yields the protein CASTPEGDQPQHF.

The CDR3: CASSSKRGEQFF. The CDR3 bases are TGTGCCAGCAGTTCTAAGCGTGGTGAGCAGTTCTTC. The gene calls are TRBV6-2 or TRBV6-3 and TRBJ2-1; D call uncertain. Germline V CDR1 and CDR2: MNHEY, SVGEGT. The CDR3 contains 12 residues. Trimming took 4 bases from V and 9 from J, leaving 10 bases between them.

This chain uses TRBV6-2 or TRBV6-3 with TRBJ2-3; no firm D call. There are 16 residues in the CDR3. Germline loops: CDR1 MNHEY, CDR2 SVGEGT. Trimming removed 0 bases from V and 6 bases from J, with 16 bases in between. CDR3 sequence reads: CASSYSRLSLGDTQYF. The CDR3 DNA follows: TGTGCCAGCAGTTACTCGAGACTCTCCCTCGGGGATACGCAGTATTTT.

The chain is built from TRBV10-3 and TRBJ2-2; D is perhaps TRBD2 (5 bases). This CDR3 is 16 amino acids long. Between the trimmed V and J ends, which lost 4 bases and 7 bases, there was a span of 19 bases. Germline CDR1 is ENHRY and CDR2 is SYGVKD. CDR3 DNA sequence: TGTGCCATCAGTGCGGGTCCCTGGAGTGGGAGCGGGGAGCTGTTTTTT. Its protein product is CAISAGPWSGSGELFF.

This CDR3 is CASSYDGASNSPLHF. CDR3 nucleotide sequence: TGTGCCAGCAGTTACGACGGAGCCTCAAATTCACCCCTCCACTTT. The V gene is TRBV6-6, the J gene TRBJ1-6; the D is unclear. The CDR3 sequence is 15 residues long. CDR1 and CDR2 (germline): MNHNY, SVGAGI (reference sequence). The V gene lost 2 bases and the J gene lost 7 bases, with 12 bases spanning the gap.

The chain is built from TRBV15 and TRBJ2-2; D is ambiguous. The CDR3 spans 13 residues. Looked up from germline, CDR1 is LNHNV and CDR2 is YYDKDF (reference sequence). The V and J ends lost 0 bases and 7 bases respectively, with 6 bases between them. CDR3 sequence: CATSREAGGELFF. Here the CDR3 DNA reads TGTGCCACCAGCAGAGAAGCCGGCGGGGAGCTGTTTTTT.

Worth noting for this clone: The sample carries other DNA sequences with the same CDR3. V usage is TRBV3-1 (or the pseudogene TRBV3-2) and J usage is TRBJ1-2; maybe TRBD1 (6 bases). Deletions cut 4 bases from V and 5 bases from J, with 8 bases between. Germline CDR1 reads LGHDT; CDR2 reads YNNKEL (reference sequence). The length of the CDR3 is 12 residues. CDR3 nucleotide sequence: TGTGCCAGCAGCCCCGGACAGTATGGCTACACCTTC. This gives the protein CASSPGQYGYTF.

V and J are TRBV19 and TRBJ1-2; the D gene is possibly TRBD1 (6 bases). CDR1 and CDR2 from the germline V gene are LNHDA and SQIVND (reference sequence). This CDR3 contains 15 residues. With 4 bases removed from V and 7 bases from J, the gap between germline ends came to 19 bases. In DNA, the CDR3 is TGTGCCAGTAGTAAAGACACGGGGGAAGGGGGTGGCTACACCTTC. This translates into CASSKDTGEGGGYTF.

The chain combines TRBV5-1 with TRBJ1-3; D remains unclear. CDR1 is SGHRS and CDR2 is YFSETQ in the germline V gene. The CDR3 consists of 15 residues. V was clipped by 0 bases and J by 4 bases, with 11 bases between them. The CDR3 region has the DNA TGCGCCAGCAGCTTGGTGTGGGGTGCCGGAAACACCATATATTTT. Protein product: CASSLVWGAGNTIYF.

CDR3 DNA sequence: TGTGCCGGGGGCAGCGGGACATACCAAGAGACCCAGTACTTC. Residues: CAGGSGTYQETQYF. The chain couples TRBV5-4 to TRBJ2-5; the D gene is possibly TRBD2 (7 bases). This CDR3 is built from 14 residues. Germline V gene sequence: CDR1 SGHNT, CDR2 YYREEE (reference sequence). The V end was cut by 10 bases, the J end by 0 bases, with 16 bases between.

As DNA, the CDR3 is TGTGCTAGTGGTACTACCGGGACAGGGGATGAAAAACTGTTTTTT. This gives the protein CASGTTGTGDEKLFF. V and J are TRBV12-5 and TRBJ1-4; 10 bases match TRBD1. The CDR3 extends over 15 amino acids. Per the germline V gene, CDR1 is LGHNT and CDR2 is FRNRAP. Trimming cost V 5 bases and J 6 bases; bases outside gene matches: 6.

With respect to this clone: Other DNA sequences from this sample encode an identical CDR3 as well. The chain couples TRBV6-5 to TRBJ1-1; D is unclear. This CDR3 spans 13 amino acids. V lost 2 bases and J 4 bases, leaving 8 bases between the germline ends. Germline CDR1 and CDR2: MNHEY and SVGAGI. CDR3 in DNA: TGTGCCAGCAGTTACGGTGGCGGCACTGAAGCTTTCTTT. Translation: CASSYGGGTEAFF.

The chain carries TRBV6-5 and TRBJ2-3; 8 positions agree with TRBD2. CDR3 length equals 14 residues. CDR1 and CDR2 (germline): MNHEY, SVGAGI. V was clipped by 8 bases and J by 4 bases; unmatched bases: 8. The CDR3 sequence is CASGAGGGADTQYF. The CDR3 region has the DNA TGTGCCAGCGGGGCGGGAGGTGGGGCAGATACGCAGTATTTT.

The V and J genes are TRBV21-1 and TRBJ2-7; the tabulated D call, TRBD2, remains unverified against the DNA. TRBV21-1 is a pseudogene. The CDR3 runs 17 residues. The CDR3 DNA sequence: TGTGCCAGCAGCTCCTCTAGGCTAGACGTTCTTTCCTACGAGCAGTACTTC. Translation: CASSSSRLDVLSYEQYF.

The chain recombines TRBV9 with TRBJ1-3; 10 bases fit TRBD1. Per germline, CDR1 SGDLS and CDR2 YYNGEE. The CDR3 sequence is 18 residues long. J lost 1 base, V lost 0 bases, and 7 bases had no gene match. CDR3 in DNA: TGTGCCAGCAGCGTAGCGGTCCCGGGACAGGGGTCTGGAAACACCATATATTTT. This encodes CASSVAVPGQGSGNTIYF.

The chain carries TRBV9 and TRBJ2-3; 7 positions match TRBD2. The germline CDR1 and CDR2 sequences are SGDLS and YYNGEE. Losses at the gene ends were 3 bases for V and 0 bases for J; bases not matched to a gene: 1. The CDR3 sequence is 14 residues long. CDR3 DNA: TGTGCCAGCAGCGATAGCGGGAGCACAGATACGCAGTATTTT. It codes for CASSDSGSTDTQYF.

This sequence joins TRBV3-1 (or the pseudogene TRBV3-2) and TRBJ1-1, with 8 bases matching TRBD1. Trimming cost V 6 bases and J 5 bases; bases outside gene matches: 8. Germline V CDR1 and CDR2: LGHDT, YNNKEL (reference sequence). This CDR3 region has 14 residues. CDR3 coding DNA: TGTGCCAGCAGAACAGGGGGATATAATACTGAAGCTTTCTTT. Translating it yields CASRTGGYNTEAFF.

CDR3 region: CASSLEDWNTEAFF. CDR3 DNA sequence: TGTGCCAGCAGCTTGGAGGACTGGAACACTGAAGCTTTCTTT. The J gene is TRBJ1-1, the V gene TRBV5-6; D not resolved. Trimming cost V 0 bases and J 1 base, with 7 bases left between them. CDR1 and CDR2 from the germline V gene are SGHDT and YYEEEE. CDR3 length: 14 residues.